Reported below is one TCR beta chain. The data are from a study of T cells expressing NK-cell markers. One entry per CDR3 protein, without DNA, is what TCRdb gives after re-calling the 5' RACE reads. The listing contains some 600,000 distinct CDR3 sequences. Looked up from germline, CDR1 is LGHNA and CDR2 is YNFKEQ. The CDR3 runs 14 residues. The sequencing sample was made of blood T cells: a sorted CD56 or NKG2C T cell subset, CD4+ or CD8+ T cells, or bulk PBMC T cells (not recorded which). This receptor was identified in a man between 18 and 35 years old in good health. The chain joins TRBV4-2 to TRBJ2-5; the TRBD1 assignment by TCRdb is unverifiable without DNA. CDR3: CASSQDDRGGTQYF.